The 28 T cell receptor beta chains reported below all come from one sample, sequenced in a study of shared clonotypes between healthy human individuals. This table comes from immunoSEQ multiplex PCR, and its TCRdb copy is limited to in-frame clones, with some not included. The sample has hundreds of thousands of clones; roughly 70% are singletons. Sequencing input: memory CD4+ T cells sorted from blood. As to subset: CD45RA-negative fraction. The receptors originated from a woman aged 30 to 39 in good health.

The genes are TRBV15 and TRBJ2-1, with 9 positions matching TRBD1. This CDR3 contains 16 residues. V lost 0 bases and J lost 3; bases outside the gene matches: 3. Germline lookup yields CDR1 LNHNV and CDR2 YYDKDF (reference sequence). The CDR3 loop is CATSRDRGQGYNEQFF. DNA for the CDR3: TGTGCCACCAGCAGAGACAGGGGACAGGGCTACAATGAGCAGTTCTTC.

In its sample, this clone was seen once. CDR3 nucleotides: TGCAGCGTTGAAGGTTATGGGAGCGATGAGCAGTTCTTC. Its translation is CSVEGYGSDEQFF. The chain joins TRBV29-1 to TRBJ2-1; D may be TRBD2 (5 bases). V was cut by 1 base and J by 8 bases, with 12 bases left in between. This CDR3 has 13 residues. Germline CDR1 SQVTM, CDR2 ANQGSEA.

Here the CDR3 reads CASTRTSGSPNEQFF. CDR3 nucleotide sequence: TGTGCCAGTACCCGGACTAGCGGGAGTCCAAATGAGCAGTTCTTC. V gene TRBV19 combines with J gene TRBJ2-1, with 13 bases matching TRBD2. CDR1 is LNHDA and CDR2 is SQIVND in the germline V gene (reference sequence). The V gene end was trimmed by 7 bases and the J gene end by 7 bases; junction bases not matched to a gene: 7. The CDR3 has 15 residues.

This clone was seen ten or more times. The J gene is TRBJ2-1, the V gene TRBV4-2, with D tentatively TRBD2 (6 bases). CDR1 and CDR2 (germline): LGHNA, YNFKEQ. Trimming removed 0 bases from V and 0 bases from J, with 6 bases in between. The CDR3 contains 15 residues. CDR3 loop: CASSQELASYNEQFF. The CDR3 bases are TGTGCCAGCAGCCAAGAACTAGCCTCCTACAATGAGCAGTTCTTC.

The chain couples TRBV28 to TRBJ2-1; 7 positions match TRBD1. The length of the CDR3 is 15 residues. V was pared by 5 bases and J by 1 base, with 5 bases of the junction left unmatched. The germline V gene encodes CDR1 MDHEN and CDR2 SYDVKM. The CDR3 region has the DNA TGTGCCAGCAGTGGATCAGGGGGTTCCTACAATGAGCAGTTCTTC. As protein: CASSGSGGSYNEQFF. Variable domain in full (rest from reference TRBV28 and TRBJ2-1): DVKVTQSSRYLVKRTGEKVFLECVQDMDHENMFWYRQDPGLGLRLIYFSYDVKMKEKGDIPEGYSVSREKKERFSLILESASTNQTSMYLCASSGSGGSYNEQFFGPGTRLTVL.

This clone was seen only once. J is TRBJ1-1 and V is TRBV5-4; 11 nucleotides match TRBD1. The germline V gene encodes CDR1 SGHNT and CDR2 YYREEE (reference sequence). The CDR3 has 14 amino acids. V shed 4 bases, J shed 4 bases, and the junction held 3 bases outside the gene matches. The CDR3: CASSTGTGGTEAFF. As DNA, the CDR3 is TGTGCCAGCAGCACTGGGACAGGGGGCACTGAAGCTTTCTTT.

In its sample, this clone was seen a few times. The chain carries TRBV25-1 and TRBJ2-7; tentative D call: TRBD1 (7 bases). Trimming cost V 4 bases and J 1 base, with 20 bases left between them. Germline CDR1 and CDR2: MGHDK and SYGVNS. The CDR3 covers 17 residues. CDR3 sequence: CASSGVSRGTESYEQYF. The DNA for the CDR3 is TGTGCCAGCAGTGGAGTCTCACGCGGGACAGAGTCCTACGAGCAGTACTTC.

A word on this clone: Additional DNA sequences in this sample encode the identical CDR3. The chain recombines TRBV7-9 with TRBJ1-3; TRBD1 agrees at 10 bases. The CDR3 runs 15 residues. The germline CDR1 and CDR2 sequences are SEHNR and FQNEAQ (reference sequence). V trimming: 6 bases; J trimming: 4 bases; junction bases outside the gene matches: 6. CDR3 residues: CASSSDRGRGNTIYF. The DNA for the CDR3 is TGTGCCAGCAGTTCCGACAGGGGGCGCGGAAACACCATATATTTT.

The genes are TRBV29-1 and TRBJ2-2; 7 bases are shared with TRBD1. With 7 bases clipped from V and 4 bases from J, the junction kept 9 bases outside the gene matches. CDR1 is SQVTM and CDR2 is ANQGSEA in the germline V gene. The CDR3 contains 14 residues. CDR3 sequence reads: CSARQGTTTGELFF. The CDR3 DNA follows: TGCAGCGCCCGACAGGGAACTACCACCGGGGAGCTGTTTTTT.

V gene TRBV7-2 combines with J gene TRBJ2-1; 12 bases line up with TRBD2. The CDR3 extends over 14 amino acids. Germline assignment: CDR1 SGHTA and CDR2 FQGNSA. The V gene end was trimmed by 4 bases and the J gene end by 10 bases; junction bases not matched to a gene: 5. CDR3 protein: CASSWTSGKGEQFF. The CDR3 nucleotides are TGTGCCAGCAGCTGGACTAGCGGGAAGGGGGAGCAGTTCTTC.

This chain joins TRBV2 and TRBJ1-5; a weak D match, TRBD1 (6 bases). Germline CDR1 SNHLY, CDR2 FYNNEI. Trimming cost V 1 base and J 6 bases, with 13 bases left between them. This CDR3 spans 15 amino acids. In DNA, the CDR3 is TGTGCCAGCAGTGAAGAAGCAGGGGAGGGTCAGCCCCAGCATTTT. The encoded protein is CASSEEAGEGQPQHF.

This clone was found a few times. The chain recombines TRBV28 with TRBJ2-7; weak D call: TRBD2 (6 bases). Germline V lookup: CDR1 MDHEN, CDR2 SYDVKM. V gave up 4 bases and J gave up 9 bases, with 19 bases separating them. CDR3 length equals 14 residues. CDR3 protein: CASSWGTSPPGQYF. For the CDR3, the DNA is TGTGCCAGCAGTTGGGGAACTAGCCCCCCTGGGCAGTACTTC. The complete variable domain, with remaining parts taken from reference TRBV28 and TRBJ2-7, reads DVKVTQSSRYLVKRTGEKVFLECVQDMDHENMFWYRQDPGLGLRLIYFSYDVKMKEKGDIPEGYSVSREKKERFSLILESASTNQTSMYLCASSWGTSPPGQYFGPGTRLTVT.

In this sample, this clone turned up a few times. The chain joins TRBV18 to TRBJ1-3; D is perhaps TRBD1 (6 bases). Germline assignment: CDR1 KGHSH and CDR2 LQKENI. This CDR3 comprises 15 residues. The ends were cut back, 8 bases at V and 0 bases at J, with 14 bases in the middle. The CDR3 region has the DNA TGTGCCAGCGGCCCTGGCAGGGGCTCTGGAAACACCATATATTTT. This sequence encodes CASGPGRGSGNTIYF.

The chain links TRBV25-1 to TRBJ1-5, with 7 bases matching TRBD1. Losses at the gene ends were 6 bases for V and 6 bases for J; bases not matched to a gene: 8. Germline lookup yields CDR1 MGHDK and CDR2 SYGVNS. This CDR3 region has 14 residues. The chain's CDR3 is CASSGDRVGQPQHF. In nucleotides, the CDR3 is TGTGCCAGCAGCGGTGACAGGGTGGGTCAGCCCCAGCATTTT.

The rearrangement uses TRBV5-8 and TRBJ1-2; D is undetermined. CDR1 and CDR2 from the germline V gene are SGHTS and YDEGEE. The CDR3 runs 15 residues. Trimming took off 1 base at V and 0 bases at J, with 10 bases between the two ends. CDR3 in amino acids: CASSLKHGTNYGYTF. CDR3 sequence (DNA): TGTGCCAGCAGCTTGAAGCATGGAACTAACTATGGCTACACCTTC.

The gene calls are TRBV5-1 and TRBJ2-5; D not certain. This CDR3 has 10 residues. Germline V gene sequence: CDR1 SGHRS, CDR2 YFSETQ. The V end lost 4 bases, the J end lost 9 bases, and 7 bases lay between the germline ends. CDR3 DNA: TGCGCCAGCAGCCCCCTGGCCCAGTACTTC. This gives the protein CASSPLAQYF.

This chain links TRBV27 with TRBJ2-3; TRBD2 agrees at 10 bases. V was clipped by 2 bases and J by 6 bases; unmatched bases: 5. The CDR3 is made up of 15 amino acids. Germline CDR1 reads MNHEY; CDR2 reads SMNVEV (reference sequence). CDR3 region: CASSLSGRGWDTQYF. In nucleotides, the CDR3 is TGTGCCAGCAGTTTAAGCGGGAGGGGCTGGGATACGCAGTATTTT.

This clone showed up just a few times. The rearrangement joins TRBV7-6 to TRBJ2-1, with D possibly being TRBD1 (5 bases). V was clipped by 1 base and J by 2 bases, with 15 bases between them. This CDR3 comprises 17 residues. Germline CDR1 is SGHVS and CDR2 is FNYEAQ. The CDR3 DNA is TGTGCCAGCAGCTTAGACCTCGCCCAGGGTACCTACAATGAGCAGTTCTTC. Encoded protein: CASSLDLAQGTYNEQFF.

The chain has TRBV30 and TRBJ2-1; 9 bases align to TRBD2. With V trimmed by 2 bases and J by 7 bases, 0 bases remained unmatched. Germline V gene data show CDR1 as GTSNPN and CDR2 as SVGIG (reference sequence). CDR3 length: 12 amino acids. This chain's CDR3 is CAWSSGRNEQFF. The CDR3 DNA is TGTGCCTGGAGTAGCGGGAGGAATGAGCAGTTCTTC. Complete variable domain (other parts from reference TRBV30 and TRBJ2-1): SQTIHQWPATLVQPVGSPLSLECTVEGTSNPNLYWYRQAAGRGLQLLFYSVGIGQISSEVPQNLSASRPQDRQFILSSKKLLLSDSGFYLCAWSSGRNEQFFGPGTRLTVL.

The sample holds one count of this clone. The rearrangement links TRBV4-1 to TRBJ2-6, with 9 bases identical to TRBD1. J was trimmed by 2 bases and V by 4 bases; bases with no gene match: 9. CDR3 length: 18 amino acids. Germline-derived CDR1 and CDR2 are MGHRA and YSYEKL. The CDR3 loop is CASSPTGTGSAGANVLTF. CDR3 coding DNA: TGCGCCAGCAGCCCGACCGGGACAGGGAGTGCTGGGGCCAACGTCCTGACTTTC.

The chain couples TRBV6-6 to TRBJ2-1; 10 positions match TRBD2. The germline CDR1 and CDR2 sequences are MNHNY and SVGAGI (reference sequence). The CDR3 loop spans 14 amino acids. Trimming took 6 bases from V and 5 from J; bases not matched to a gene: 4. In DNA, the CDR3 is TGTGCCAGCAGCCCCGGGACTAGCGACAATGAGCAGTTCTTC. Protein sequence: CASSPGTSDNEQFF.

The chain uses TRBV6-5 and TRBJ2-3, with 8 bases lining up with TRBD1. The CDR3 spans 15 residues. J lost 3 bases, V lost 6 bases, and 8 bases had no gene match. Germline V gene sequence: CDR1 MNHEY, CDR2 SVGAGI. The CDR3 DNA sequence: TGTGCCAGCAGCCGACAGGGGCGGGGTACAGATACGCAGTATTTT. Translated: CASSRQGRGTDTQYF.

This chain links TRBV19 with TRBJ2-7; TRBD1 aligns across 8 bases. The germline gives CDR1 LNHDA, CDR2 SQIVND (reference sequence). Germline trimming cut 6 bases from V and 2 bases from J; bases unmatched to any gene: 9. The CDR3 totals 15 residues. In nucleotides, the CDR3 is TGTGCCAGTAGGGAAGGGACAGGACTAACCTACGAGCAGTACTTC. This codes for CASREGTGLTYEQYF.

V usage is TRBV29-1 and J usage is TRBJ2-2; TRBD1 or TRBD2 may be the D gene (5 bases each). Germline V gives CDR1 SQVTM, CDR2 ANQGSEA. The CDR3 spans 13 residues. The ends were cut back, 7 bases at V and 7 bases at J, with 16 bases in the middle. The CDR3 spells CSAGTAAGGELFF. The CDR3 DNA sequence: TGCAGCGCCGGGACGGCCGCGGGCGGGGAGCTGTTTTTT.

This rearrangement joins TRBV18 to TRBJ2-5; possible D gene TRBD1, 5 bases. The ends were cut back, 1 base at V and 0 bases at J, with 12 bases in the middle. Germline V gene sequence: CDR1 KGHSH, CDR2 LQKENI. The CDR3 contains 16 residues. DNA of the CDR3: TGTGCCAGCTCACCACGACAGCCTTTGTACCAAGAGACCCAGTACTTC. Its protein product is CASSPRQPLYQETQYF. Full variable domain (rest looked up from reference TRBV18 and TRBJ2-5): NAGVMQNPRHLVRRRGQEARLRCSPMKGHSHVYWYRQLPEEGLKFMVYLQKENIIDESGMPKERFSAEFPKEGPSILRIQQVVRGDSAAYFCASSPRQPLYQETQYFGPGTRLLVL.

The table lists this clone with many counts. In DNA form, the CDR3 reads TGTGCCAGCAGTGAGACAGGGGGTTTCTTTGACATTCAGTACTTC. This encodes CASSETGGFFDIQYF. V is TRBV27 and J is TRBJ2-4, with 9 bases identical to TRBD1. Germline values: CDR1 MNHEY, CDR2 SMNVEV (reference sequence). J was trimmed by 8 bases and V by 5 bases; bases with no gene match: 10. The CDR3 is 15 residues long.

A remark on this clone: This sample also contains other DNA sequences that code for the same CDR3. The genes are TRBV25-1 and TRBJ2-7; D gene ambiguous. The CDR3 totals 11 residues. V lost 3 bases and J 4 bases, leaving 4 bases between the germline ends. Germline V gene data show CDR1 as MGHDK and CDR2 as SYGVNS. The CDR3 nucleotides are TGTGCCAGCAGTGACAGGTACGAGCAGTACTTC. This encodes CASSDRYEQYF.

The chain combines TRBV4-1 with TRBJ1-4; the D gene is possibly TRBD1 (6 bases). Looked up from germline, CDR1 is MGHRA and CDR2 is YSYEKL. V was pared by 1 base and J by 0 bases, with 9 bases between. The CDR3 has 16 residues. The CDR3 DNA sequence: TGCGCCAGCAGCCAAGCCACAGGGCCAACTAATGAAAAACTGTTTTTT. Translated, it gives CASSQATGPTNEKLFF.